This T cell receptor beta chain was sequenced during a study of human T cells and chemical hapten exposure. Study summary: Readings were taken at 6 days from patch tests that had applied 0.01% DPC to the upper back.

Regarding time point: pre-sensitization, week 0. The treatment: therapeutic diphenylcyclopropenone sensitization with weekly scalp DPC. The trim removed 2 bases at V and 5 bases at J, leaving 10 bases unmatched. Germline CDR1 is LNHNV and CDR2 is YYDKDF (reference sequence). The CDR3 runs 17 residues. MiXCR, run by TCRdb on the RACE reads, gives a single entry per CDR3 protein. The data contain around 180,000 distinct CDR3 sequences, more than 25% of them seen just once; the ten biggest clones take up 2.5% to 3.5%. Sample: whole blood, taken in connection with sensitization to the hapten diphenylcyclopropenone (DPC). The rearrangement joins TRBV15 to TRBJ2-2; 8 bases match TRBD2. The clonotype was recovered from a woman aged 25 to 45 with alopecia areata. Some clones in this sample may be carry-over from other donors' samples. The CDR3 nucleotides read TGTGCCACCAGCAGATCTCGAAGCGGGAGAAGGACCGGGGAGCTGTTTTTT. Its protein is CATSRSRSGRRTGELFF.